This entry describes one TCR beta chain. The same CDR3 arises from other DNA sequences in this sample as well. This entry comes from a study of shared clonotypes between healthy human individuals. Measured with immunoSEQ multiplex PCR; TCRdb has only the in-frame clones, and not every one. This repertoire shows some 1,900,000 clones, approximately 95% found once; its top ten account for 0.9% to 1.5%. Germline lookup yields CDR1 GTSNPN and CDR2 SVGIG (reference sequence). The CDR3 spans 13 residues. Between the trimmed V and J ends, which lost 2 bases and 0 bases, there was a span of 6 bases. The naive CD8 subset, CD45RO-negative cells positively selected for CCR7, excluded terminally differentiated effector memory CD45RA+ cells.

The V call is TRBV30, the J call TRBJ2-3; D unresolved. The TCR sequence derives from a man aged 18 to 30 in good health. Sequenced input: naive CD8+ T cells sorted from blood. CDR3 coding DNA: TGTGCCTGGAGTAGGGTCAGCACAGATACGCAGTATTTT. It specifies CAWSRVSTDTQYF.